The 9 T cell receptor beta chains listed next were all sequenced from one sample in a study of TIL therapy for anti-PD-1-resistant metastatic lung cancer. Documented time point: pre-treatment sample, taken before nivolumab and TIL therapy. Tumor tissue came from excised metastases, mostly pleural nodules or supraclavicular lymph nodes. The immunoSEQ assay was v3. Using immunoSEQ multiplex PCR, the repertoire was profiled, and TCRdb retains in-frame clones only, with some absent. The table has approximately 92,000 clones, just over 65% seen once. The sample was tumor tissue, taken at baseline. The source of these receptors is a person between 25 and 79 years old with non-small cell lung cancer.

This clone was observed a few times. The CDR3 DNA reads as TGTGCCAGCAGCTTGCAGGGCTCCGGTTCACCCCTCCACTTT. Its translation is CASSLQGSGSPLHF. The rearrangement uses TRBV5-4 and TRBJ1-6, with D possibly TRBD1 on 5 matching bases. Germline lookup yields CDR1 SGHNT and CDR2 YYREEE (reference sequence). The CDR3 totals 14 residues. V was pared by 1 base and J by 9 bases, with 11 bases between.

This chain uses TRBV6-5 with TRBJ2-7; tentatively, D is TRBD1 (6 bases). The CDR3 extends over 13 amino acids. In germline, CDR1 is MNHEY, CDR2 SVGAGI. The CDR3 region has the DNA TGTGTCTTATCCGGGACACTCGCCTACGAGCAGTACTTC. Its translation: CVLSGTLAYEQYF.

V is TRBV7-2 and J is TRBJ2-3; the D gene could be TRBD1 or TRBD2 (6 bases each). Germline assignment: CDR1 SGHTA and CDR2 FQGNSA. The length of the CDR3 is 17 residues. V gave up 0 bases and J gave up 1 base, with 14 bases separating them. The CDR3 DNA sequence: TGTGCCAGCAGCTTAGCGATTCGGGGGCGCGGCACAGATACGCAGTATTTT. It specifies CASSLAIRGRGTDTQYF.

The gene calls are TRBV7-2 and TRBJ2-3, with 9 bases that match TRBD2. The V gene end was trimmed by 11 bases and the J gene end by 1 base; junction bases not matched to a gene: 4. Germline CDR1 reads SGHTA; CDR2 reads FQGNSA. CDR3 size: 13 residues. The CDR3 spells CAGGGGGTDTQYF. The DNA for the CDR3 is TGTGCCGGCGGGGGGGGAGGCACAGATACGCAGTATTTT.

V and J are TRBV19 and TRBJ1-4, with unresolved D. In germline, CDR1 is LNHDA, CDR2 SQIVND (reference sequence). This CDR3 is built from 14 residues. Trimming removed 6 bases at V and 4 bases at J, with 12 bases between. This CDR3 is CASRAGFNNEKLFF. CDR3 in DNA: TGTGCCAGTAGAGCGGGATTTAATAATGAAAAACTGTTTTTT. Full variable domain (remainder filled in from reference TRBV19 and TRBJ1-4): DGGITQSPKYLFRKEGQNVTLSCEQNLNHDAMYWYRQDPGQGLRLIYYSQIVNDFQKGDIAEGYSVSREKKESFPLTVTSAQKNPTAFYLCASRAGFNNEKLFFGSGTQLSVL.

V and J are TRBV3-1 (or the pseudogene TRBV3-2) and TRBJ2-1; TRBD1 is a possible D gene (6 bases). The CDR3 has 14 residues. Germline V gene data show CDR1 as LGHDT and CDR2 as YNNKEL (reference sequence). V lost 0 bases to trimming and J lost 11 bases, with 14 bases between them. CDR3 nucleotides: TGTGCCAGCAGCCAAGAGGGACACCCTAGGAAGCAGTTCTTC. Translated, it gives CASSQEGHPRKQFF.

This chain connects TRBV19 to TRBJ2-2, with D maybe TRBD1 (5 bases). The length of the CDR3 is 14 residues. Germline CDR1 is LNHDA and CDR2 is SQIVND (reference sequence). The V gene lost 6 bases and the J gene lost 2 bases, with 10 bases spanning the gap. CDR3 sequence (DNA): TGTGCCAGTAGCTACGACAGAAACACCGGGGAGCTGTTTTTT. It translates to CASSYDRNTGELFF.

This clone was seen a few times. The chain combines TRBV7-2 with TRBJ1-4, with no clear D. Per the germline V gene, CDR1 is SGHTA and CDR2 is FQGNSA. The CDR3 runs to 13 residues. Trimming pared 3 bases from V and 8 bases from J, leaving 10 bases between. DNA for the CDR3: TGTGCCAGCAGCTTGAGACGGGAAGAAAAACTGTTTTTT. It encodes CASSLRREEKLFF. The complete variable domain, with remaining parts taken from reference TRBV7-2 and TRBJ1-4, reads GAGVSQSPSNKVTEKGKDVELRCDPISGHTALYWYRQSLGQGLEFLIYFQGNSAPDKSGLPSDRFSAERTGGSVSTLTIQRTQQEDSAVYLCASSLRREEKLFFGSGTQLSVL.

The gene calls are TRBV6-5 and TRBJ2-7; D may be TRBD1 or TRBD2 (5 bases each). Germline CDR1 MNHEY, CDR2 SVGAGI. This CDR3 region has 15 residues. Trimming removed 0 bases at V and 6 bases at J, with 15 bases between. CDR3 DNA: TGTGCCAGCAGTTACTCGAATGCAGGGACGGGCGAGCAGTACTTC. Residues: CASSYSNAGTGEQYF.